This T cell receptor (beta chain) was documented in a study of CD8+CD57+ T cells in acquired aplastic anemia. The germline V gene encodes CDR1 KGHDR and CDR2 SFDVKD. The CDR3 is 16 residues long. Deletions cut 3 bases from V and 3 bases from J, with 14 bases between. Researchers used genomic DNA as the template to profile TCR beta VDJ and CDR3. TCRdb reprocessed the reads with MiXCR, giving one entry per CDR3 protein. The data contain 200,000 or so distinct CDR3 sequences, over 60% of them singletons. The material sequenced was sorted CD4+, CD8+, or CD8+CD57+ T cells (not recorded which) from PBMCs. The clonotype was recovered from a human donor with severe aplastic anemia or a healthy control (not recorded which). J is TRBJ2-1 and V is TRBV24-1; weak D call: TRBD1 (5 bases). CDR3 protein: CATSDHQGGGYNEQFF. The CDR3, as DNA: TGTGCCACCAGTGATCACCAGGGTGGCGGCTACAATGAGCAGTTCTTC.